These 2 T cell receptor beta chains share one sample of origin, sequenced in a study of blood T cell repertoires in COVID-19. TCRdb's table, derived via immunoSEQ multiplex PCR, lists solely in-frame clones and lacks some. The sample holds under 300,000 clones, approximately 85% seen once. Sequenced sample: peripheral blood. These receptors all come from a woman aged 70-85 years with acute or convalescent COVID-19.

In its sample, this clone was seen a few times. This chain connects TRBV19 to TRBJ1-2, with D perhaps TRBD1 (5 bases). Germline V gene lookup returns CDR1 LNHDA and CDR2 SQIVND (reference sequence). Trimming took off 1 base at V and 4 bases at J, with 10 bases between the two ends. CDR3 size: 14 residues. The CDR3 region is CASSIVGTSYGYTF. The CDR3 region has the DNA TGTGCCAGTAGTATAGTGGGGACTTCCTATGGCTACACCTTC.

The chain carries TRBV2 and TRBJ2-5; 11 nucleotides align to TRBD2. Per the germline V gene, CDR1 is SNHLY and CDR2 is FYNNEI. The CDR3 contains 16 residues. V dropped 0 bases and J dropped 5; count of bases not matched to a gene: 5. CDR3 amino acids: CASSEALAGGEETQYF. CDR3 DNA: TGTGCCAGCAGTGAAGCATTAGCGGGGGGGGAGGAGACCCAGTACTTC.